This T cell receptor (beta chain) was identified during a study of beta chain features in type 1 diabetes. Study-wide context: All samples yielded about 100 million examined sorted cells. Study-wide findings and caveats: Sampled from patients, naive, central memory and Treg TCRB repertoires appeared more similar than those sampled from healthy donors. Highly expressing activated T cells could be over-counted with a cDNA template.

This clone was recorded a few times. Its antigen remains unidentified. The sample contains more than one DNA sequence encoding this CDR3. All of the isolated RNA was reverse transcribed, so expressed TCRB transcripts were sequenced. TCRdb keeps only in-frame clones here, not all; method: immunoSEQ multiplex PCR. The profile shows 400,000 to 450,000 clones, approximately 15% of them singletons. Germline CDR1 and CDR2: GTSNPN and SVGIG (reference sequence). This CDR3 has 12 residues. V was shortened by 2 bases and J by 6 bases, with 7 bases between the two germline ends. By way of CD45RO/CCR7/CD25/CD127/CD95/CD27, the CD4+ regulatory, stem cell-like memory, central memory and naive cells were sorted.

The TCR comes from a man aged 25 to 40 in good health. What was sequenced was naive CD4+ T cells from blood. The V call is TRBV30, the J call TRBJ2-2; D not certain. CDR3 DNA: TGTGCCTGGAGTCGTGGTTCCGGGGAGCTGTTTTTT. The encoded protein is CAWSRGSGELFF.